What follows are 11 T cell receptor beta chains derived from one specimen sequenced in a study of shared clonotypes between healthy human individuals. Data came from immunoSEQ multiplex PCR; TCRdb stores just in-frame clones and leaves some out. Of some 1 million clones listed, around four fifths are singletons. Sequenced sample: memory CD4+ T cells sorted from blood. Subset given: CD45RA-negative fraction. Receptors originate from a man aged 18 to 30 in good health.

The chain has TRBV6-1 and TRBJ1-4; 8 positions agree with TRBD1. Germline CDR1 MNHNS, CDR2 SASEGT. J gave up 8 bases and V 3 bases, and 17 bases lay outside the gene matches. This CDR3 contains 18 residues. The CDR3: CASSDPNRDRGRREKLFF. CDR3 DNA sequence: TGTGCCAGCAGTGACCCAAACCGAGACAGGGGACGAAGAGAAAAACTGTTTTTT.

V gene TRBV5-1 combines with J gene TRBJ2-1, with D unclear. In germline, CDR1 is SGHRS, CDR2 YFSETQ. V lost 4 bases to trimming and J lost 10 bases, with 15 bases between them. The CDR3 sequence is 13 residues long. CDR3 sequence: CASSLGPVREQFF. In DNA, the CDR3 is TGCGCCAGCAGCCTCGGCCCGGTCCGGGAGCAGTTCTTC.

This clone has a single count. The rearrangement joins TRBV7-2 to TRBJ2-7; D unclear. V gave up 0 bases and J gave up 2 bases, with 14 bases separating them. This CDR3 is built from 16 residues. Looked up from germline, CDR1 is SGHTA and CDR2 is FQGNSA. As DNA, the CDR3 is TGTGCCAGCAGCTTAGCGGCTACATACCCCCCCTACGAGCAGTACTTC. Protein sequence: CASSLAATYPPYEQYF. Together with reference TRBV7-2 and TRBJ2-7, the CDR3 gives the full variable domain: GAGVSQSPSNKVTEKGKDVELRCDPISGHTALYWYRQSLGQGLEFLIYFQGNSAPDKSGLPSDRFSAERTGGSVSTLTIQRTQQEDSAVYLCASSLAATYPPYEQYFGPGTRLTVT.

The chain links TRBV12-5 to TRBJ1-2, with 9 bases fitting TRBD1. In germline, CDR1 is LGHNT, CDR2 FRNRAP. CDR3 length: 16 amino acids. Germline trimming cut 5 bases from V and 2 bases from J; bases unmatched to any gene: 9. The CDR3 loop is CASGPISGTGNYGYTF. Written as DNA, the CDR3 is TGTGCTAGTGGTCCTATTTCCGGGACAGGGAACTATGGCTACACCTTC. The entire variable domain, with the rest obtained from reference TRBV12-5 and TRBJ1-2, is as follows: DARVTQTPRHKVTEMGQEVTMRCQPILGHNTVFWYRQTMMQGLELLAYFRNRAPLDDSGMPKDRFSAEMPDATLATLKIQPSEPRDSAVYFCASGPISGTGNYGYTFGSGTRLTVV.

The V and J genes are TRBV5-1 and TRBJ2-2; TRBD2 agrees at 7 bases. The CDR3 consists of 13 residues. The germline V gene encodes CDR1 SGHRS and CDR2 YFSETQ. V lost 4 bases to trimming and J lost 7 bases; unmatched junction nucleotides: 4. The CDR3 loop reads CASSRGESGELFF. The DNA for the CDR3 is TGCGCCAGCAGCCGGGGGGAGAGCGGGGAGCTGTTTTTT.

The chain links TRBV5-6 to TRBJ2-5; TRBD2 aligns across 14 bases. Germline V gene lookup returns CDR1 SGHDT and CDR2 YYEEEE. The CDR3 spans 15 residues. Trimming took 4 bases from V and 4 from J; bases not matched to a gene: 3. Here the CDR3 reads CASSRLAGGPETQYF. The CDR3 DNA is TGTGCCAGCAGCCGACTAGCGGGGGGGCCAGAGACCCAGTACTTC.

The chain recombines TRBV6-4 with TRBJ1-5; D not resolved. The CDR3 runs to 14 residues. Germline V gives CDR1 MRHNA, CDR2 SNTAGT. Trimming removed 3 bases at V and 2 bases at J, with 8 bases between. DNA of the CDR3: TGTGCCAGCAGTGAAGGGCAGGGCAATCAGCCCCAGCATTTT. Translation gives CASSEGQGNQPQHF.

V usage is TRBV14 and J usage is TRBJ2-5; TRBD2 aligns across 7 bases. This CDR3 contains 16 residues. J was trimmed by 5 bases and V by 0 bases; bases with no gene match: 9. Germline CDR1 is SGHDN and CDR2 is FVKESK. DNA for the CDR3: TGTGCCAGCAGCCAAGATCGGGCGGGAGCCATTGAGACCCAGTACTTC. As protein: CASSQDRAGAIETQYF. The variable domain in full, completed from reference TRBV14 and TRBJ2-5, reads EAGVTQFPSHSVIEKGQTVTLRCDPISGHDNLYWYRRVMGKEIKFLLHFVKESKQDESGMPNNRFLAERTGGTYSTLKVQPAELEDSGVYFCASSQDRAGAIETQYFGPGTRLLVL.

In this sample, this clone turned up many times. The CDR3 loop reads CASSLAVGYSNQPQHF. The DNA for the CDR3 is TGTGCCAGCAGCTTGGCCGTGGGATATAGCAATCAGCCCCAGCATTTT. The genes are TRBV5-6 and TRBJ1-5; D is uncertain. The CDR3 is 16 residues long. V lost 0 bases and J lost 0, with 10 bases in between. Germline lookup yields CDR1 SGHDT and CDR2 YYEEEE.

The chain couples TRBV5-1 to TRBJ2-7, with 12 bases matching TRBD2. Germline V gene sequence: CDR1 SGHRS, CDR2 YFSETQ. V dropped 3 bases and J dropped 4; count of bases not matched to a gene: 5. CDR3 length: 15 amino acids. CDR3 amino acids: CASSSGGTSGYEQYF. CDR3 sequence (DNA): TGCGCCAGCAGCTCGGGGGGGACTAGCGGGTACGAGCAGTACTTC.

The chain couples TRBV11-2 to TRBJ1-6; D ambiguous. Trimming took off 1 base at V and 9 bases at J, with 10 bases between the two ends. This CDR3 is 14 amino acids long. Germline values: CDR1 SGHAT, CDR2 FQNNGV. The CDR3 nucleotides are TGTGCCAGCAGCTTAGGGGCAAGTTCTTCACCCCTCCACTTT. This gives the protein CASSLGASSSPLHF.